This section outlines one T cell receptor beta chain sequence together with its context. In the original analysis: The authors estimated nucleated cell counts from reference gene primer amplification. Only in-frame clones appear in the TCRdb table, and some are missing; sequencing was by immunoSEQ multiplex PCR. From that table come the V and J calls and clone size; the DNA was used to work out D and trimming. The sample yields around 140,000 clones, about four fifths seen once. This sample was taken from a study of blood T cell repertoires in COVID-19. Study at large: Italy, Spain and the United States were the sources of the convalescent and acute COVID-19 samples. T cells, B-cell-depleted T cells, or PBMCs provided the cDNA or gDNA that served as material.

This CDR3 region has 14 residues. In germline, CDR1 is LNHDA, CDR2 SQIVND (reference sequence). Losses at the gene ends were 4 bases for V and 3 bases for J; bases not matched to a gene: 2. Sequencing input: peripheral blood. This clonotype was obtained from a human donor in a cohort sampled during active COVID-19. This chain links TRBV19 with TRBJ2-2, with TRBD1 identical over 7 bases. The CDR3 DNA is TGTGCCAGTAGTACTACAGGGGACACCGGGGAGCTGTTTTTT. It encodes CASSTTGDTGELFF.